This T cell receptor beta chain derives from a study of OX40 agonist ivuxolimab in advanced cancers. Study outcomes and limitations: Clones of CD4+ and CD8+ blood T cells grew by week 6 at doses of 0.1 to 3.0 mg/kg.

Produced via immunoSEQ multiplex PCR; TCRdb's table is partial and in-frame only. In the table there are around 40,000 clones, approximately 84% of which are singletons. The study sampled blood at baseline, cycle 4 day 1, and cycle 7 day 1. Comments on this clone: Antigen specificity is unknown.

The receptor was isolated from an adult with an advanced solid tumor such as melanoma, head and neck, liver or kidney cancer. Sequencing used CD4+ or CD8+ T cells sorted from blood, obtained in a trial of the OX40 agonist ivuxolimab.

For the CDR3, the DNA is TGTGCCAGCAGCGTAGCGGGAGGGCCCCAAGAGACCCAGTACTTC. This translates into CASSVAGGPQETQYF. The chain couples TRBV9 to TRBJ2-5; TRBD2 matches at 8 bases. The CDR3 contains 15 residues. CDR1 SGDLS and CDR2 YYNGEE come from the germline V gene. The junction had 2 bases not matched to a gene; V was cut back by 0 bases and J by 1 base.